A single sample is the source of the 13 T cell receptor beta chains below, sequenced in a study of blood T cell repertoires in COVID-19. Here immunoSEQ multiplex PCR was the method, and the copy in TCRdb shows in-frame clones only, minus some. The sample includes about 210,000 clones, approximately 80% of them seen just once. The sample comprised PBMCs or T cells enriched from blood (not recorded which). The receptors originated from a woman aged 45-59 years with acute COVID-19.

The chain recombines TRBV6-2 or TRBV6-3 with TRBJ2-7, with D possibly being TRBD2 (5 bases). The CDR3 consists of 14 residues. Germline CDR1 MNHEY, CDR2 SVGEGT. Trimming removed 5 bases at V and 7 bases at J, with 18 bases between. CDR3 bases: TGTGCCAGCAGTAGCCCTTTCCGACCGGGGGAGCAGTACTTC. This sequence encodes CASSSPFRPGEQYF.

V usage is TRBV24-1 and J usage is TRBJ2-1; D possibly corresponds to TRBD1 (6 bases). The CDR3 sequence is 16 residues long. The ends were cut back, 12 bases at V and 3 bases at J, with 23 bases in the middle. Germline assignment: CDR1 KGHDR and CDR2 SFDVKD. The CDR3 here is CAGKGHKAQDYNEQFF. The CDR3 region has the DNA TGTGCCGGAAAGGGACATAAAGCGCAGGACTACAATGAGCAGTTCTTC.

As to this clone: One end of the junction is discordant with germline, which a read error may explain. The gene calls are TRBV7-2 and TRBJ2-7, with 10 nucleotides matching TRBD2. From germline, CDR1 is SGHTA and CDR2 FQGNSA. The CDR3 contains 12 residues. The CDR3 sequence is CASSVAGGEQYF. CDR3 bases: TGTGCCAGCAGCGTAGCGGGAGGCGAGCAGTACTTC.

The chain employs TRBV12-3 or TRBV12-4 and TRBJ1-4; D not resolved. The V and J ends lost 4 bases and 4 bases respectively, with 7 bases between them. The CDR3 extends over 13 amino acids. The CDR3 DNA reads TGTGCCAGCAGTTCTAACAGTAATGAAAAACTGTTTTTT. Protein: CASSSNSNEKLFF.

V usage is TRBV20-1 and J usage is TRBJ2-3, with TRBD2 matching 7 bases. Germline V gene lookup returns CDR1 DFQATT and CDR2 SNEGSKA (reference sequence). V lost 3 bases and J lost 0; bases outside the gene matches: 9. The CDR3 runs 16 residues. The CDR3: CSASRGYSGSTDTQYF. CDR3 in DNA: TGCAGTGCTAGTCGTGGATATAGCGGGAGCACAGATACGCAGTATTTT.

V usage is TRBV4-1 and J usage is TRBJ2-1; TRBD2 matches at 8 bases. This CDR3 comprises 15 residues. Per the germline V gene, CDR1 is MGHRA and CDR2 is YSYEKL. V lost 4 bases and J lost 7; bases outside the gene matches: 9. The CDR3 here is CASSPTSGIRNEQFF. DNA of the CDR3: TGCGCCAGCAGCCCAACTAGCGGTATTAGAAATGAGCAGTTCTTC.

The chain employs TRBV5-1 and TRBJ1-2; D perhaps matches TRBD1 (6 bases). Trimming took off 2 bases at V and 4 bases at J, with 15 bases between the two ends. This CDR3 region has 15 residues. The germline gives CDR1 SGHRS, CDR2 YFSETQ. CDR3 nucleotides: TGCGCCAGCAGCTTAGACGGGGACACCTCCTATGGCTACACCTTC. Its translation: CASSLDGDTSYGYTF. The whole variable domain, remainder taken from reference TRBV5-1 and TRBJ1-2, is KAGVTQTPRYLIKTRGQQVTLSCSPISGHRSVSWYQQTPGQGLQFLFEYFSETQRNKGNFPGRFSGRQFSNSRSEMNVSTLELGDSALYLCASSLDGDTSYGYTFGSGTRLTVV.

The rearrangement links TRBV2 to TRBJ2-5, with TRBD2 matching over 7 bases. This CDR3 is 15 amino acids long. Trimming removed 3 bases from V and 2 bases from J; junction bases left unmatched: 6. Germline CDR1 SNHLY, CDR2 FYNNEI. The CDR3 spells CASSDLAASQETQYF. DNA of the CDR3: TGTGCCAGCAGTGATCTAGCGGCATCACAAGAGACCCAGTACTTC.

This chain links TRBV18 with TRBJ2-5, with D possibly TRBD1 on 6 matching bases. CDR3 length: 15 amino acids. Trimming cost V 1 base and J 5 bases, with 14 bases left between them. Germline-derived CDR1 and CDR2 are KGHSH and LQKENI. The CDR3 loop reads CASSPRQGPSETQYF. CDR3 DNA sequence: TGTGCCAGCTCACCACGGCAGGGGCCGTCGGAGACCCAGTACTTC.

V and J are TRBV18 and TRBJ1-2; TRBD1 aligns across 9 bases. The CDR3 length is 16 residues. The trim removed 5 bases at V and 0 bases at J, leaving 7 bases unmatched. CDR1 KGHSH and CDR2 LQKENI come from the germline V gene. CDR3 loop: CASSAQTGGTNYGYTF. CDR3 bases: TGTGCCAGCTCAGCCCAGACAGGGGGGACTAACTATGGCTACACCTTC.

This chain joins TRBV9 and TRBJ1-3; D possibly corresponds to TRBD1 (6 bases). V shed 3 bases and J shed 4 bases, with 14 bases lying between them. The CDR3 has 15 amino acids. CDR1 is SGDLS and CDR2 is YYNGEE in the germline V gene. The CDR3 spells CASSETGFSGNTIYF. The DNA of the CDR3 is TGTGCCAGCAGCGAAACAGGGTTCTCAGGAAACACCATATATTTT.

In its sample, this clone was seen a few times. The chain uses TRBV15 and TRBJ2-3; the D gene is possibly TRBD2 (5 bases). The CDR3 is 18 amino acids. Germline V lookup: CDR1 LNHNV, CDR2 YYDKDF (reference sequence). V lost 1 base to trimming and J lost 2 bases, with 19 bases between them. In nucleotides, the CDR3 is TGTGCCACCAGCAGAGGACTGCCGGACTTGCCGTTCACAGATACGCAGTATTTT. Its protein is CATSRGLPDLPFTDTQYF. Full variable domain (missing parts from reference TRBV15 and TRBJ2-3): DAMVIQNPRYQVTQFGKPVTLSCSQTLNHNVMYWYQQKSSQAPKLLFHYYDKDFNNEADTPDNFQSRRPNTSFCFLDIRSPGLGDTAMYLCATSRGLPDLPFTDTQYFGPGTRLTVL.

The rearrangement links TRBV7-2 to TRBJ2-5; 9 bases line up with TRBD1. After removal of 5 bases from V and 5 bases from J, the junction contained 6 bases not matched to a gene. This CDR3 comprises 14 residues. The V gene's germline CDR1 is SGHTA and CDR2 FQGNSA. CDR3 nucleotides: TGTGCCAGCAGCATGAACAGGGGGCTGGAGACCCAGTACTTC. Amino acids: CASSMNRGLETQYF.